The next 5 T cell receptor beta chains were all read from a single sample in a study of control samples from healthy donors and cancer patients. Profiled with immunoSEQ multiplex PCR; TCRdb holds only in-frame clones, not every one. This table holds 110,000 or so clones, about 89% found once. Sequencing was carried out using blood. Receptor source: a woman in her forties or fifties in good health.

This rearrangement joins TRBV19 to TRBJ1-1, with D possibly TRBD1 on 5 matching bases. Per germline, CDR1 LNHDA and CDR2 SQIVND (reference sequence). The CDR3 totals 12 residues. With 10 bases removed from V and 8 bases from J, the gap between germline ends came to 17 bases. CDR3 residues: CATSWGFAEAFF. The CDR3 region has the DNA TGTGCCACCTCCTGGGGGTTCGCGGAAGCTTTCTTT.

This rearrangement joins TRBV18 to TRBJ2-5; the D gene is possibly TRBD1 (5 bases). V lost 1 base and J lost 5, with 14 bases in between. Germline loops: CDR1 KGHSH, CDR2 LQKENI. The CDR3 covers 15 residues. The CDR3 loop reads CASSPQGSALETQYF. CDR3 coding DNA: TGTGCCAGCTCACCACAGGGGTCCGCCCTGGAGACCCAGTACTTC.

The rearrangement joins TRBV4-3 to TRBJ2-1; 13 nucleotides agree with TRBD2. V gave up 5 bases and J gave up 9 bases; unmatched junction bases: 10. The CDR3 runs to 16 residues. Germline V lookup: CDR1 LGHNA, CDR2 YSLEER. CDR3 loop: CASSFSGLAGVGEQFF. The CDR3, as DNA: TGCGCCAGCAGCTTCTCTGGACTAGCGGGAGTGGGTGAGCAGTTCTTC.

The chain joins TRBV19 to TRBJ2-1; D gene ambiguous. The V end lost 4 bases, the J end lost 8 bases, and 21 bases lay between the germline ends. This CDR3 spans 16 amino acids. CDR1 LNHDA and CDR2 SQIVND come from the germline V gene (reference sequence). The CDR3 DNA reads TGTGCCAGTAGTAGCCGGCCCGGTCAGTTTTCCGATGAGCAGTTCTTC. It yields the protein CASSSRPGQFSDEQFF.

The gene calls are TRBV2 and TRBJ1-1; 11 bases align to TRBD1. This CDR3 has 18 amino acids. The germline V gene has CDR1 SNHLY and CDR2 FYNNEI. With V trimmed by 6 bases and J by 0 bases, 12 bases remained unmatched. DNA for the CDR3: TGTGCCAGCAGGAAAGATGGCCGGGACAGGGGGGTGAACACTGAAGCTTTCTTT. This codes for CASRKDGRDRGVNTEAFF.